This T cell receptor (beta chain) was documented in a study of cytomegalovirus exposure and HLA in healthy donors. Study as a whole: Unique TCRs numbering roughly 85 million, obtained from HLA-typed donors, made up an early data release. Regarding the study as a whole: Cytomegalovirus status was reportedly diagnosed by the classifier with high specificity and sensitivity. In vitro experiments confirmed that three CMV-associated chains were specific for CMV antigens.

It was with 60 Vbeta and 13 Jbeta primers that the PCR ran. The assay was immunoSEQ multiplex PCR, and TCRdb's table has in-frame clones only and misses some. The sample lists around 100,000 clones, around 69% occurring once. Notes on this clone: Its specificity is unknown.

CDR1 MNHNS and CDR2 SASEGT come from the germline V gene. V was trimmed by 8 bases and J by 0 bases, leaving 17 bases between them. The CDR3 covers 15 residues. V gene TRBV6-1 combines with J gene TRBJ2-7; D ambiguous. Source material: PBMCs. This clonotype originated in an older woman in good health and CMV-seropositive. CDR3 sequence: CASCTQASSSYEQYF. DNA for the CDR3: TGTGCCAGCTGCACCCAGGCATCTTCCTCCTACGAGCAGTACTTC.